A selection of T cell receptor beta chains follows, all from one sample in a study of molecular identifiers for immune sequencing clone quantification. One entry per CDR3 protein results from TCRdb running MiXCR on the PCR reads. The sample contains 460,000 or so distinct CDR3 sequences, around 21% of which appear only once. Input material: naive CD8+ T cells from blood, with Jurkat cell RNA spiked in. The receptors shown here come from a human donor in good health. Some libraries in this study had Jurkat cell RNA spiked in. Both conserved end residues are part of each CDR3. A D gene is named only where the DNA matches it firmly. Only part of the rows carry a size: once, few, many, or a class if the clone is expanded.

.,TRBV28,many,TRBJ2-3,TGTGCCAGCAGTGCGGGACCCTACACAGATACGCAGTATTTT,CASSAGPYTDTQYF
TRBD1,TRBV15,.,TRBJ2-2,TGTGCCACCAGCAGGGACAGGGGAAACACCGGGGAGCTGTTTTTT,CATSRDRGNTGELFF
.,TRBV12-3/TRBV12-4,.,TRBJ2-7,TGTGCCAGCAGCTTTCAGGGGTGGGAGCAGTACTTC,CASSFQGWEQYF
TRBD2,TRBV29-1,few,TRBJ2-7,TGCAGCGTTGAGCATTACGGGACTAGCGACTACGAGCAGTACTTC,CSVEHYGTSDYEQYF
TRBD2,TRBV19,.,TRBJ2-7,TGTGCCAGTAGTCCTTCAGGGACTAGCGGGGCCTACGAGCAGTACTTC,CASSPSGTSGAYEQYF
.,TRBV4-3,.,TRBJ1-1,TGCGCCAGCAGCCAAGAGCGGTCCGTGAACACTGAAGCTTTCTTT,CASSQERSVNTEAFF
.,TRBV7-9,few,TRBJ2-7,TGTGCCAGCAGCTCCTCCCGGGACTACGAGCAGTACTTC,CASSSSRDYEQYF
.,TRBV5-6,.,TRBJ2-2,TGTGCCAGCAGCTTTGTCAGACCCACCGGGGAGCTGTTTTTT,CASSFVRPTGELFF
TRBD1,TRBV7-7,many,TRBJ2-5,TGTGCCAGCAGCCCGGACAGGATTCAAGAGACCCAGTACTTC,CASSPDRIQETQYF
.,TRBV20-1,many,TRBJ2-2,TGCAGTGCTAGGAGAGACAGTTCCACCGGGGAGCTGTTTTTT,CSARRDSSTGELFF
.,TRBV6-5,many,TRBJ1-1,TGTGCCAGCAGCGACCGACATTTGAACACTGAAGCTTTCTTT,CASSDRHLNTEAFF
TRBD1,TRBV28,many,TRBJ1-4,TGTGCCAGCAACCCCGTCGACAGGGCCTACAATGAAAAACTGTTTTTT,CASNPVDRAYNEKLFF
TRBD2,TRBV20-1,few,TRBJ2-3,TGCAGTGCTAGGGTAGCGGGGGCGCCCGATACGCAGTATTTT,CSARVAGAPDTQYF
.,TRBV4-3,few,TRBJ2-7,TGCGCCAGCAGCCCACAATACCAGGGGTTATTCGAGCAGTACTTC,CASSPQYQGLFEQYF
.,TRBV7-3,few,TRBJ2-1,TGTGCCAGCAGCTTCGGAACTAAAGGCAATGAGCAGTTCTTC,CASSFGTKGNEQFF
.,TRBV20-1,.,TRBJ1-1,TGCAGTGCTAGGAATCTGGGGCAGCTTGAAGCTTTCTTT,CSARNLGQLEAFF
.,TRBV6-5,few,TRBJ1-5,TGTGCCAGCAGTTACTCGGGGGGCACTCAGCCCCAGCATTTT,CASSYSGGTQPQHF
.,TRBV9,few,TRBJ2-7,TGTGCCAGCAGCGTAGGGAAAGGGGCAACCACCCGCTCCTACGAGCAGTACTTC,CASSVGKGATTRSYEQYF
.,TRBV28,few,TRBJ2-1,TGTGCCAGCAGTTTTTTCCCCTCAATCCGGGATCCCCCCAGGGACAATGAGCAGTTCTTC,CASSFFPSIRDPPRDNEQFF
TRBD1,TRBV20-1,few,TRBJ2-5,TGCAGTGCTAGAGAGACAGGGCAAGAGACCCAGTACTTC,CSARETGQETQYF
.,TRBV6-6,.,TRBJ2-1,TGTGCCAGCAGTTACTCGTGGGCCTCCGGGCCAAGGTTCGGGGACAATGAGCAGTTCTTC,CASSYSWASGPRFGDNEQFF
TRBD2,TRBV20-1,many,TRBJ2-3,TGCAGTGCTAGAGATTGGGGCCTAGCGGGAGGCACAGATACGCAGTATTTT,CSARDWGLAGGTDTQYF
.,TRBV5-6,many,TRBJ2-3,TGTGCCAGCATTGGAGAATCCACAGATACGCAGTATTTT,CASIGESTDTQYF
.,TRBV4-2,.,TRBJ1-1,TGTGCCAGCAGCCAAGTTGGGGAGACAGCGATGAACACTGAAGCTTTCTTT,CASSQVGETAMNTEAFF
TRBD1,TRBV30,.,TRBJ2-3,TGTGCCTGTAGCGGGACAGGGGGTCCAGATACGCAGTATTTT,CACSGTGGPDTQYF
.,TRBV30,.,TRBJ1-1,TGTGCCTGGAGTCTAGGTACCCACACTGAAGCTTTCTTT,CAWSLGTHTEAFF
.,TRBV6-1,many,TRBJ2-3,TGTGCCAGCAGTGAATTAAGGGGGGCAGATACGCAGTATTTT,CASSELRGADTQYF
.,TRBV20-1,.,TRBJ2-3,TGCAGTGCCCGGAAGGGCTCTGCTAGCACAGATACGCAGTATTTT,CSARKGSASTDTQYF
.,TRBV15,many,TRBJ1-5,TGTGCCACCAGCACAGCAAAGACGGGGAGTGTTTATAGCAATCAGCCCCAGCATTTT,CATSTAKTGSVYSNQPQHF
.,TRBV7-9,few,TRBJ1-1,TGTGCCAGCAGCTTAATGTTCGCTGAAGCTTTCTTT,CASSLMFAEAFF
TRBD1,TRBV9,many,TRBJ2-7,TGTGCCAGCAGCGTTGGACAGGGGGACTACGAGCAGTACTTC,CASSVGQGDYEQYF
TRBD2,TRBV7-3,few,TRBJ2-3,TGTGCCAGCAGCGAGAACGCGGGAGCCTTCACAGATACGCAGTATTTT,CASSENAGAFTDTQYF
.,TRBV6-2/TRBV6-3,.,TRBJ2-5,TGTGCCAGCAATTTACTCGGCGTAACCCAGTACTTC,CASNLLGVTQYF
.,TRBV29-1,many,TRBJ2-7,TGCAGCGTTGTCGGCAGTCTCTACGAGCAGTACTTC,CSVVGSLYEQYF
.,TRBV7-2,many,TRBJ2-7,TGTGCCAGCAGCTTCTCGGTAGGGGTACTAGCTTACGAGCAGTACTTC,CASSFSVGVLAYEQYF
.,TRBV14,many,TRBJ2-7,TGTGCCAGCAGCCACCACCCGGCGGGCTACGAGCAGTACTTC,CASSHHPAGYEQYF
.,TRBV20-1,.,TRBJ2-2,TGCAGTGCTGGGACCGGGGAGCTGTTTTTT,CSAGTGELFF
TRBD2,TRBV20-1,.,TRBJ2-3,TGCAGTGCTAGTGAGGCTAGCGGGAGGGCCGTATTATCCACAGATACGCAGTATTTT,CSASEASGRAVLSTDTQYF
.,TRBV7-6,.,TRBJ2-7,TGTGCCACTTCCCCCGGGCAGGGTCTTTACGAGCAGTACTTC,CATSPGQGLYEQYF
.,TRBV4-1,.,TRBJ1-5,TGCGCCAGCAGCCAAGAAGCACGAGGGGCTAGCACAGATACGCAGCATTTT,CASSQEARGASTDTQHF
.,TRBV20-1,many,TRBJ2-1,TGCAGTGCTAGAAGGGGGGTTGAGCAGTTCTTC,CSARRGVEQFF
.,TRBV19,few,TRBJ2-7,TGTGCCAGTAGTATATCAGGGGACTACGAGCAGTACTTC,CASSISGDYEQYF
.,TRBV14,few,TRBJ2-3,TGTGCCAGCAGCCAAGAAATGCGGGGTAGTCTAGATACGCAGTATTTT,CASSQEMRGSLDTQYF
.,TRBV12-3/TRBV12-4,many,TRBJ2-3,TGTGCCAGCAGAACAATAGCGGATACGCAGTATTTT,CASRTIADTQYF
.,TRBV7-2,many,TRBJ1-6,TGTGCCAGCAGCTTAGCGCAGGGGCGATCACCCCTCCACTTT,CASSLAQGRSPLHF
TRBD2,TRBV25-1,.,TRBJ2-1,TGTGCCAGCAGTGATCCCCTAGCGGGGGGGCCGAAGGAGCAGTTCTTC,CASSDPLAGGPKEQFF
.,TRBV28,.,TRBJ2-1,TGTGCCAGCAGTTTATGGATGACAGACGCGCATGAGCAGTTCTTC,CASSLWMTDAHEQFF
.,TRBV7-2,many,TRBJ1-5,TGTGCCAGCAGCTTAGTGTGGGCTAGCAATCAGCCCCAGCATTTT,CASSLVWASNQPQHF
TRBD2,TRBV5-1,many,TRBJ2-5,TGCGCCAGCAGCTTCTCTAGCGGGGAAGAGACCCAGTACTTC,CASSFSSGEETQYF
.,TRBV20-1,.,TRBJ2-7,TGCAGTGCTCAGTCGAACCCGACAGGAATCTACGAGCAGTACTTC,CSAQSNPTGIYEQYF
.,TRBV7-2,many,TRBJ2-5,TGTGCCAGCAGCTTACCACCTCAAGAGACCCAGTACTTC,CASSLPPQETQYF
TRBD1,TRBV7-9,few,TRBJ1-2,TGTGCCAGCAGCTTACCAGGGGGCTTGGTTGGCTACACCTTC,CASSLPGGLVGYTF
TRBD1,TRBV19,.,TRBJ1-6,TGTGCCAGTGGGGGATTGACAGGGGGCTTTTCACCCCTCCACTTT,CASGGLTGGFSPLHF
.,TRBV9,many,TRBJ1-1,TGTGCCAGCAGCCCAACTCAGGGACGAACTGAAGCTTTCTTT,CASSPTQGRTEAFF
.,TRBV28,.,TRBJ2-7,TGTGCCAGCAGTTTACAGGACGAGCAGTACTTC,CASSLQDEQYF